This section outlines one TCR beta chain sequence together with its context. The specificity of this receptor is unknown. The input lacks base qualities; no much larger clone sits a single base away. Patients with autoimmune disease history or receiving systemic immunosuppression were excluded from the trial. Peripheral blood for TCR sequencing was collected from all dose cohorts at baseline, on cycle 4 day 1, and on cycle 7 day 1. The samples were drawn from a first-in-human, open-label, multicenter phase I dose-escalation trial of ivuxolimab. The trial enrolled adults with locally advanced or metastatic head and neck squamous cell, hepatocellular, melanoma or renal cell carcinoma. Before TCR sequencing, CD4+ T cells and CD8+ T cells were sorted from peripheral blood as separate populations. The sample is drawn from a study of OX40 agonist ivuxolimab in advanced cancers. For context, the study as a whole: The costimulatory receptor OX40 (CD134) was targeted by ivuxolimab, a fully human IgG2 agonistic monoclonal antibody. Intravenous ivuxolimab was administered to patients every 2 weeks at six dose levels: 0.01, 0.1, 0.3, 1.5, 3 and 10 mg/kg. Of the roughly 52 dose-escalation patients, hepatocellular carcinoma was present in 19, melanoma in about 15, renal cell carcinoma in 9 and head and neck cancer in 9. In the dose-escalation cohort, around four fifths of patients were male, and the mean age was 60 years with a range of about 20 to 80. Patients were allowed to have had prior anti-PD-1, anti-PD-L1 or anti-CTLA-4 therapy, and roughly two fifths of the dose-escalation patients had been treated with checkpoint inhibitors. Partial responses were achieved by three dose-escalation patients, of whom one had hepatocellular carcinoma and two had cutaneous melanoma. The point of sequencing TCRbeta in the periphery was to test whether ivuxolimab changed TCR sequence diversity and drove clonal T-cell expansion. The paper reports the monotherapy dose-escalation portion (N of about 47 patients) of the phase I ivuxolimab trial. Study-level results and caveats: The antigen specificity of the clonally expanded peripheral T cells was not determined. In the 0.1-3.0 mg/kg groups, partial responders had among the lowest normalized peripheral clonal expansion, particularly in CD8+ T cells. At doses of 0.1 to 3.0 mg/kg, clonal expansion of both CD4+ and CD8+ T cells in blood was seen between baseline and week 6. Low levels of normalized T-cell clonal expansion were also seen in some patients who did not respond. After ivuxolimab, more expanded clones were found on average in CD8+ T cells than in CD4+ T cells.

Genomic DNA was extracted from sorted cells for sequencing of the TCRbeta CDR3 region. The immunoSEQ Assay was used to sequence the TCRbeta CDR3 regions. The table was pulled from immuneACCESS by TCRdb, which kept in-frame rearrangements only. Such tables lose some clones; where checked, under half of the loss comes from unresolved V genes, and the rest has no known cause. The sample profile shows approximately 31,000 clones; 65% to 80% of them were found once. The top ten clones comprise roughly 23% of the sample. The CDR1 and CDR2 encoded by the germline V gene are SGHRS and YFSETQ. Relative to germline, V is 0 bases shorter and J is 4 bases shorter, with 10 bases between their ends. From its cysteine to its phenylalanine, the CDR3 spans 14 amino acids. Only the CDR3 DNA stays, 42 bases, in frame from base 1.

The receptor was derived from an adult with an advanced solid tumor such as melanoma, head and neck, liver or kidney cancer. Recombination linked TRBV5-1 to TRBJ1-2; the D gene identity is not certain. Here the sequenced sample was CD4+ or CD8+ T cells sorted from blood, taken in a trial of the OX40 agonist ivuxolimab. CDR3 sequence: CASSLAAGAYGYTF. The DNA sequence is given as TGCGCCAGCAGCTTGGCCGCGGGTGCCTATGGCTACACCTTC.